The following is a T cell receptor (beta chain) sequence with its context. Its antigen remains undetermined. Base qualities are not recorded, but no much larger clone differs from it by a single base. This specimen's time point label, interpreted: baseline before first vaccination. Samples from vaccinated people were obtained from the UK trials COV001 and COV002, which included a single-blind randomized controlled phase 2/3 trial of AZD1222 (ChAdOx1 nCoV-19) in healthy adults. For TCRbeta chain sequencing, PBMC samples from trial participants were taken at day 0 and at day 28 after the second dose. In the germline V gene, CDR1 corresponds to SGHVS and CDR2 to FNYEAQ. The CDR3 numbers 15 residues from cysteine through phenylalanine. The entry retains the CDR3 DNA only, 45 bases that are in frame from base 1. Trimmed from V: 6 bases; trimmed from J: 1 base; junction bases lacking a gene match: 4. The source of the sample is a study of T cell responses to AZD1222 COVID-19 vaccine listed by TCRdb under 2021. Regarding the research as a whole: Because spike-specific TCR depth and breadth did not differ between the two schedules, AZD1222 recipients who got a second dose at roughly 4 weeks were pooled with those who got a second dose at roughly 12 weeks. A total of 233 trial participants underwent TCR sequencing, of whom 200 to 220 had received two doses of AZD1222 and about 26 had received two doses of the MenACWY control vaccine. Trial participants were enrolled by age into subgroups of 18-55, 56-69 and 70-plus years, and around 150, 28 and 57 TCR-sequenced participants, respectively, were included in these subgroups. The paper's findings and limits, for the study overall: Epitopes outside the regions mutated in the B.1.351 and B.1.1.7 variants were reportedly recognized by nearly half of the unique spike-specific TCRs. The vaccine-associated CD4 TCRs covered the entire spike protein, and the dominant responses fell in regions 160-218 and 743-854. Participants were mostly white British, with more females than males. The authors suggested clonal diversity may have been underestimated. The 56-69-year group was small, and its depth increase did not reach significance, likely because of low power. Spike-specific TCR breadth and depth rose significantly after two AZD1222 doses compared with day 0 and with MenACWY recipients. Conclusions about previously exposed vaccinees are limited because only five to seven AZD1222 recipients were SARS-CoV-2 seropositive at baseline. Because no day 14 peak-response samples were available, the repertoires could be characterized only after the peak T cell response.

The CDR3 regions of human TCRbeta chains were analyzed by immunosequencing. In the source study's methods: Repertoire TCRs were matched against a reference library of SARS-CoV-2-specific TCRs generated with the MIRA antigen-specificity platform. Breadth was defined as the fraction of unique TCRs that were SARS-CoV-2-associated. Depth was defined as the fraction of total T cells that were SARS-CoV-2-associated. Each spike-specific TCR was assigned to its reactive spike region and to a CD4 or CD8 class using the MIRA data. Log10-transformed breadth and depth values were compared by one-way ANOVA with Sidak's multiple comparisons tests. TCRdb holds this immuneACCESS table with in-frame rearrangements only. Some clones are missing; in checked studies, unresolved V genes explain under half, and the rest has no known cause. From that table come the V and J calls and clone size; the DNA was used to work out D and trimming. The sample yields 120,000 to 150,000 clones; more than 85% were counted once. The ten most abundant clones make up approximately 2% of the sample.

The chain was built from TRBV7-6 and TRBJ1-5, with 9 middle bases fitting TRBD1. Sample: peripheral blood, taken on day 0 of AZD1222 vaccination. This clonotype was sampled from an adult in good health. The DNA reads TGTGCCAGCAGACAGGGGGCCGGGAGCAATCAGCCCCAGCATTTT. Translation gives CASRQGAGSNQPQHF.